The text below deals with one T cell receptor beta chain. Its antigen is undetermined. The entry originates in a study of T cell responses to AZD1222 COVID-19 vaccine. Points from the study as a whole: White British donors predominated, females outnumbered males, and clonal diversity was possibly underestimated.

This CDR3 has 17 amino acids. Germline CDR1 is SGHVS and CDR2 is FQNEAQ. V lost 3 bases to trimming and J lost 4 bases; unmatched junction nucleotides: 12. Sequencing used immunoSEQ multiplex PCR; TCRdb keeps in-frame clones, though not all of them. The table records around 140,000 clones, approximately 90% of them present only once. This chain joins TRBV7-8 and TRBJ2-7; TRBD1 aligns across 10 bases. The sequenced sample was peripheral blood, obtained on day 0 of AZD1222 vaccination. The receptor was derived from an adult in good health. The CDR3 DNA reads as TGTGCCAGCAGCTTTTCCCCACTCGGGACAGGGGCGTACGAGCAGTACTTC. Protein sequence: CASSFSPLGTGAYEQYF.